Listed below are T cell receptor beta chains from one sample, sequenced in a study of cytomegalovirus exposure and HLA in healthy donors. Libraries were prepared by immunoSEQ multiplex PCR; TCRdb keeps only in-frame clonotypes and omits some of them. Here the sample spans approximately 76,000 clones, about 80% being singletons. Sequenced material: PBMCs. The receptors were gathered from a man aged 25-45 years in good health and CMV-seronegative. Both conserved end residues are trimmed from each CDR3. The order of the fields is V gene, J gene, CDR3 length, CDR3 protein.

V gene: TRBV28; J gene: TRBJ1-4; CDR3 length: 14; CDR3 protein: ASSLRGPLKNEKLF
V gene: TRBV6-5; J gene: TRBJ2-1; CDR3 length: 13; CDR3 protein: ASSPGLAGEGEQF
V gene: TRBV6-5; J gene: TRBJ2-3; CDR3 length: 13; CDR3 protein: ASSYSGVAWDTQY
V gene: TRBV19; J gene: TRBJ2-3; CDR3 length: 13; CDR3 protein: ATQDGGGGSDTQY
V gene: TRBV11-2; J gene: TRBJ2-2; CDR3 length: 13; CDR3 protein: ASRFRQGNTGELF
V gene: TRBV29-1; J gene: TRBJ2-7; CDR3 length: 12; CDR3 protein: SVWTSALGSEQY
V gene: TRBV19; J gene: TRBJ2-1; CDR3 length: 11; CDR3 protein: ASSISRVDEQF
V gene: TRBV9; J gene: TRBJ1-1; CDR3 length: 13; CDR3 protein: ASSVEDRLNTEAF
V gene: TRBV9; J gene: TRBJ1-2; CDR3 length: 12; CDR3 protein: ASSAFRDRPNYT
V gene: TRBV4-3; J gene: TRBJ1-5; CDR3 length: 15; CDR3 protein: ASSQESRGPPNQPQH
V gene: TRBV19; J gene: TRBJ1-5; CDR3 length: 15; CDR3 protein: ASSILGQGISNQPQH
V gene: TRBV4-3; J gene: TRBJ2-1; CDR3 length: 14; CDR3 protein: ASSQAPLAGGNEQF
V gene: TRBV30; J gene: TRBJ2-2; CDR3 length: 12; CDR3 protein: ASRTSVNTGELF
V gene: TRBV18; J gene: TRBJ1-5; CDR3 length: 13; CDR3 protein: ASSPRTRHDGPQH
V gene: TRBV29-1; J gene: TRBJ1-2; CDR3 length: 10; CDR3 protein: SVAGTGFGYP
V gene: TRBV5-1; J gene: TRBJ2-2; CDR3 length: 13; CDR3 protein: ASSLFPENTGELF
V gene: TRBV6-5; J gene: TRBJ1-2; CDR3 length: 12; CDR3 protein: ASRRQGSTYGYT
V gene: TRBV29-1; J gene: TRBJ2-4; CDR3 length: 11; CDR3 protein: SASGGVGNIQY
V gene: TRBV12-5; J gene: TRBJ1-1; CDR3 length: 14; CDR3 protein: ASSAPGGLVNTEAF
V gene: TRBV28; J gene: TRBJ2-7; CDR3 length: 11; CDR3 protein: ASHSRQTYEQY
V gene: TRBV6-1; J gene: TRBJ2-7; CDR3 length: 11; CDR3 protein: AGGGAGAYEQY
V gene: TRBV9; J gene: TRBJ2-1; CDR3 length: 12; CDR3 protein: ASSAGLAGDEQF
V gene: TRBV12-2; J gene: TRBJ1-6; CDR3 length: 15; CDR3 protein: ASRYYRPRGTNSPLH
V gene: TRBV19; J gene: TRBJ1-1; CDR3 length: 12; CDR3 protein: ASSIIGGSTEAF
V gene: TRBV11-3; J gene: TRBJ2-1; CDR3 length: 12; CDR3 protein: ASSHGTTYNEQF
V gene: TRBV19; J gene: TRBJ1-6; CDR3 length: 12; CDR3 protein: ASAGGSYNSPLH
V gene: TRBV5-1; J gene: TRBJ2-1; CDR3 length: 12; CDR3 protein: ASSPRAGPNEQF
V gene: TRBV5-1; J gene: TRBJ2-7; CDR3 length: 12; CDR3 protein: ASSSGTAADGQY
V gene: TRBV27; J gene: TRBJ2-7; CDR3 length: 16; CDR3 protein: ASSGIAGGSGFAYEQY